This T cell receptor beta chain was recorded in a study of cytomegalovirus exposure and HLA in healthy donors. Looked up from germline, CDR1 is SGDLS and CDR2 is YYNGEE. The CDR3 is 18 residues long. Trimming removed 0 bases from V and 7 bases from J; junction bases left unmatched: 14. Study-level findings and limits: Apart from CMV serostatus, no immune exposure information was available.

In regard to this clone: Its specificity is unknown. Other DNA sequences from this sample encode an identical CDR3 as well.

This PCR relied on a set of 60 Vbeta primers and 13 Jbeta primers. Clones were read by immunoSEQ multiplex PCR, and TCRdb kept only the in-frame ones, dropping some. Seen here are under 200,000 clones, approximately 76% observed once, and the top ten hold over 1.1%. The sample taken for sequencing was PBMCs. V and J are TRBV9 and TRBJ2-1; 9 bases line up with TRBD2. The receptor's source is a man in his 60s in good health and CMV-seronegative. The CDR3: CASSVEGGAGGPLNEQFF. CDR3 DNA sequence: TGTGCCAGCAGCGTAGAAGGAGGGGCGGGGGGGCCACTGAATGAGCAGTTCTTC.